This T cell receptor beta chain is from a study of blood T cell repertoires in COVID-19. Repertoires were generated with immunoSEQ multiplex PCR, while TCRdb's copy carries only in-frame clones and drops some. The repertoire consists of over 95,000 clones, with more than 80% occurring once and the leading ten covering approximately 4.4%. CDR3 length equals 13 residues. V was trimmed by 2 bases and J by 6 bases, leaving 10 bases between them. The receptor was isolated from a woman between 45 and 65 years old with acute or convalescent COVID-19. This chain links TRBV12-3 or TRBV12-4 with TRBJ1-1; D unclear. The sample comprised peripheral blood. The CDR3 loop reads CASSLSWRAEAFF. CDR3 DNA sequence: TGTGCCAGCAGTTTATCCTGGAGGGCTGAAGCTTTCTTT.